This T cell receptor beta chain emerged from a study of T cells after yellow fever vaccination (dated by TCRdb to between 2018 and 2020). Context from the whole study: The SMART-Seq v4 Ultra Low Input RNA kit was used to prepare libraries from fractions with low cell numbers. To track T-cell clones before and after primary and booster YFV17D yellow fever vaccination, bulk TCR alpha and beta repertoires were sequenced longitudinally. The cohort comprised two healthy male donors, one aged 18 to 29 and one aged 30 to 40 years. Blood samples were taken at several timepoints before and after primary and secondary immunization, and bulk PBMC replicates and cell subsets were isolated. Findings and caveats that apply to the study as a whole: A small fraction of clonotypes showed up in both the CD4 and CD8 compartments, probably as a result of convergent recombination. Most clones expanded after primary vaccination (around 96% of CD4 and approximately 90% of CD8) were re-detected after the booster, suggesting that broad memory maintenance occurred. FACS-sorted repertoires could contain abundant contaminating clonotypes from the bulk population, so computational filtering was required. Because only two donors were included in the study, the extent to which the findings can be generalized is limited. The secondary T-cell response was found to be weaker but faster than the primary response, with a peak reached on day 5 rather than on day 15.

Explained via the paper, the treatment or condition label denotes: live attenuated yellow fever vaccine strain. At each blood-draw timepoint, two biological replicates of bulk PBMCs were obtained. PBMCs were isolated from peripheral blood using a standard Ficoll-Paque protocol. RNA was extracted with TriZol from bulk PBMCs, CD4 and CD8 fractions, and dextramer-positive and dextramer-negative fractions. TCR cDNA was synthesized by 5'RACE template switching, through which a universal primer site and unique molecular identifiers were introduced. Priming of cDNA synthesis was performed from both the TCR alpha and TCR beta constant segments. Two PCR steps were used to amplify libraries, with sample barcodes and sequencing adapters being added in the second step. Libraries were sequenced on Illumina HiSeq 2500 (2x100 bp) or NovaSeq (2x150 bp). In the authors' own workflow: Reads were demultiplexed and collapsed into UMI consensus sequences with MIGEC, and V(D)J alignment was performed with MiXCR. Clonotypes responding to the vaccine were identified with edgeR on replicate PBMC samples, with the criteria of FDR below 0.01 and a log2 fold change above 5 up to day 15. CD4 or CD8 identity was assigned to each bulk clonotype according to whether the clonotype was present at higher abundance in the sequenced CD4 repertoire or the sequenced CD8 repertoire. In TCRdb, the public reads were trimmed at Q25 with fastp and aligned with MiXCR, with productive beta chains retained. Every CDR3 protein is listed once, alongside the most common genes and DNA of its rows. TCRdb, not the original authors, processed these V and J calls. In all, the sample holds approximately 610,000 distinct CDR3 sequences, and roughly a sixth of those were seen once. The ten largest clones add up to roughly a sixth of the sample.

Reading the germline V gene (reference sequence) gives CDR1 DFQATT and CDR2 SNEGSKA. The V end gives up 7 bases and the J end 5 bases, leaving 10 bases in the junction not matched to a gene. Spanning cysteine to phenylalanine, the CDR3 consists of 15 amino acids. Of all the DNA, just the CDR3 is kept, 45 bases in frame from base 1. This clonotype has just a few counts. The specificity of this receptor is unknown. One base away there is no much larger clone; base qualities are not given. The sequence links TRBV20-1 to TRBJ2-1; TRBD2 aligns with 11 central bases. Sequencing was performed on PBMCs, taken 5 days after the first yellow fever vaccination. The sequence derives from a man aged 18 to 30 who received the YFV17D yellow fever vaccine. The CDR3 corresponds to CSGPDTSGGDNEQFF. The DNA sequence is as follows: TGCAGTGGCCCCGATACTAGCGGGGGAGACAATGAGCAGTTCTTC.